This entry features one T cell receptor (beta chain) sequence. This entry comes from a study of blood T cell repertoires in COVID-19. Study-wide context: Acute and convalescent COVID-19 samples came from the United States, Italy and Spain. T cells, B-cell-depleted T cells, or PBMCs supplied cDNA or gDNA.

This CDR3 region has 15 residues. Germline CDR1 and CDR2: MNHNY and SVGAGI (reference sequence). V was clipped by 0 bases and J by 4 bases, with 12 bases between them. Per the original methods: Researchers report that nucleated cell counts were estimated from reference gene primer amplification. Repertoires were generated with immunoSEQ multiplex PCR, while TCRdb's copy carries only in-frame clones and drops some. Clonal size and the V and J genes are those of that table, whereas D and trimming came from the DNA. The sample carries 130,000 to 150,000 clones, roughly 82% recorded once. The sequencing input was peripheral blood. This clonotype was obtained from a woman between 50 and 59 years old in a cohort sampled during active or convalescent COVID-19. This sequence joins TRBV6-6 and TRBJ1-1; TRBD1 might be the D (5 bases). The CDR3 sequence: CASSYSSGGFTEAFF. In nucleotides, the CDR3 is TGTGCCAGCAGTTACTCTTCGGGGGGGTTCACTGAAGCTTTCTTT.